This is a list of T cell receptor beta chains from one sample in a study of cytomegalovirus exposure and HLA in healthy donors. Profiling relied on immunoSEQ multiplex PCR, and the TCRdb table lists in-frame clones only, not all of them. The sample carries 150,000 to 200,000 clones, more than 70% recorded once. The material sequenced was PBMCs. The receptors derive from a woman aged 50 to 60 in good health and CMV-seropositive. The CDR3 runs from the conserved cysteine through the conserved F or W. Each record gives: J gene, D gene, clone size, CDR3 length, V gene, CDR3 protein, CDR3 DNA. The D gene is left open where the match is weak. Only part of the rows carry a size: once, few, many, or a class if the clone is expanded.

TRBJ2-3	NA	few	14	TRBV5-5	CASSPLTHADTQYF	TGTGCCAGCAGCCCGCTAACGCACGCAGATACGCAGTATTTT
TRBJ1-1	TRBD1	few	16	TRBV2	CASRATSGGGRTEAFF	TGTGCCAGCAGAGCGACTTCAGGAGGGGGCAGGACTGAAGCTTTCTTT
TRBJ1-1	NA	few	16	TRBV5-1	CASSLRLGGTNTEAFF	TGCGCCAGCAGCTTAAGATTAGGCGGGACGAACACTGAAGCTTTCTTT
TRBJ2-7	NA	NA	14	TRBV10-3	CAISASGVSYEQYF	TGTGCCATCAGCGCCTCAGGGGTCTCCTACGAGCAGTACTTC
TRBJ2-7	TRBD2	few	15	TRBV6-1	CASSETAGGPDEQYF	TGTGCCAGCAGTGAAACGGCGGGAGGGCCCGACGAGCAGTACTTC
TRBJ2-1	NA	NA	16	TRBV28	CASSPLTLLSYNEQFF	TGTGCCAGCAGTCCCCTGACTCTTTTATCCTACAATGAGCAGTTCTTC
TRBJ1-5	NA	NA	14	TRBV7-8	CASSLGRVEQPQHF	TGTGCCAGCAGCTTAGGCAGGGTCGAACAGCCCCAGCATTTT
TRBJ1-5	TRBD1	few	16	TRBV16	CASDKETGRLWQPQHF	TGTGCCAGCGATAAAGAGACAGGGCGGCTTTGGCAGCCCCAGCATTTT
TRBJ2-1	NA	NA	11	TRBV29-1	CSVEVSSRQFF	TGCAGCGTTGAAGTGAGTTCGAGGCAGTTCTTC
TRBJ2-1	TRBD2	NA	16	TRBV18	CASSPPLLAGTNEQFF	TGTGCCAGCTCACCACCTTTACTAGCGGGTACCAATGAGCAGTTCTTC